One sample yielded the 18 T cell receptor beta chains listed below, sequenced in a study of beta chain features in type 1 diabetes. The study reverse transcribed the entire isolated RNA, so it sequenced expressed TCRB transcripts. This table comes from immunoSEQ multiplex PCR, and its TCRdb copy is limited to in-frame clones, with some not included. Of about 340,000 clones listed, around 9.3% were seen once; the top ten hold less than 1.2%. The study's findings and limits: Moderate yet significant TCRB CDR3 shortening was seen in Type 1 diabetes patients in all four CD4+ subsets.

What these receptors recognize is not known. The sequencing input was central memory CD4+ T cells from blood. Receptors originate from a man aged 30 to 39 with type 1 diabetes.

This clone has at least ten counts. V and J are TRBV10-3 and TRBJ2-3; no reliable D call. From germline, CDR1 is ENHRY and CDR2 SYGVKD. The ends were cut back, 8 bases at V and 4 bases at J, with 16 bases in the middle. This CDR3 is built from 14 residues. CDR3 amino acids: CAIGAPDRADTQYF. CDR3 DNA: TGTGCCATCGGTGCCCCTGATAGGGCAGATACGCAGTATTTT.

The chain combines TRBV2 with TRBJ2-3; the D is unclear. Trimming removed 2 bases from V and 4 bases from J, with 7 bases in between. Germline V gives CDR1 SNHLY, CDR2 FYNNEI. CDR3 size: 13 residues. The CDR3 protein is CASSELVADTQYF. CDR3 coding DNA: TGTGCCAGCAGTGAACTAGTGGCAGATACGCAGTATTTT. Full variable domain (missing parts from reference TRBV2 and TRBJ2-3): EPEVTQTPSHQVTQMGQEVILRCVPISNHLYFYWYRQILGQKVEFLVSFYNNEISEKSEIFDDQFSVERPDGSNFTLKIRSTKLEDSAMYFCASSELVADTQYFGPGTRLTVL.

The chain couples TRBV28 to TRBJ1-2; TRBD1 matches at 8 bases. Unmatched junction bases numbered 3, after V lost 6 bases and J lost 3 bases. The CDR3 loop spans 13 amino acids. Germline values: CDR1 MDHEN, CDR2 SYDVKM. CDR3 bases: TGTGCCAGCAGGACAGGGGCGGACTATGGCTACACCTTC. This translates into CASRTGADYGYTF.

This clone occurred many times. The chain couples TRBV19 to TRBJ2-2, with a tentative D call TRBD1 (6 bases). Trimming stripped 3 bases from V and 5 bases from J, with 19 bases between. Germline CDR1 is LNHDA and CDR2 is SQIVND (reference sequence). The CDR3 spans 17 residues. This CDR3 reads CASSILNTGYWTGELFF. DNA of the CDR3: TGTGCCAGTAGTATTCTAAACACAGGGTATTGGACCGGGGAGCTGTTTTTT.

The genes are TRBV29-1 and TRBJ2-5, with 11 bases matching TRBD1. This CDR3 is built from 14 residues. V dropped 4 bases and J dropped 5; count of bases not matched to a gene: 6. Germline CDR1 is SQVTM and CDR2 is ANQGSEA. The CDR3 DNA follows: TGCAGCGTTGTAGGACAGGGGGCGGAGGAGACCCAGTACTTC. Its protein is CSVVGQGAEETQYF.

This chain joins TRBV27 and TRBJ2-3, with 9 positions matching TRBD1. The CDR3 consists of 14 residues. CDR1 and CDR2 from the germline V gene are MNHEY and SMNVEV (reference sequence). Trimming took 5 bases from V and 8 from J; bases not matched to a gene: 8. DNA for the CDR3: TGTGCCAGCAGTACGGACAGGGGATCTGGTACGCAGTATTTT. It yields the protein CASSTDRGSGTQYF.

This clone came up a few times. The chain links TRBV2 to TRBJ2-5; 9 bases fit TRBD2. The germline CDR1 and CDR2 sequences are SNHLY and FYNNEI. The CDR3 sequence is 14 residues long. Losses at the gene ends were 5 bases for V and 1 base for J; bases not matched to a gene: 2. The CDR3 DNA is TGTGCCAGCAGTCCGCGGGGGGGCCAAGAGACCCAGTACTTC. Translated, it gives CASSPRGGQETQYF.

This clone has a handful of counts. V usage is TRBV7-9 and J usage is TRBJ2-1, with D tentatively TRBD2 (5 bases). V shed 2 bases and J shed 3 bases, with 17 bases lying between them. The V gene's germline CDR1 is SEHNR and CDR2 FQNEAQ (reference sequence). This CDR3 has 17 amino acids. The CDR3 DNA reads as TGTGCCAGCAGCTTATGGCCCACTAGTCTAGTCTACAATGAGCAGTTCTTC. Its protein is CASSLWPTSLVYNEQFF.

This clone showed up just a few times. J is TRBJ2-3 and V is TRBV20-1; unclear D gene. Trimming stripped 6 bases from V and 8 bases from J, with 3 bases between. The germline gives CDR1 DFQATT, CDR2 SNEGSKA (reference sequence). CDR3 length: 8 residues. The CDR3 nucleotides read TGCAGTGCGGGTACGCAGTATTTT. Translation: CSAGTQYF.

The chain's CDR3 is CASSLTDPGANVLTF. The DNA for the CDR3 is TGTGCCAGCAGCTTAACGGATCCTGGGGCCAACGTCCTGACTTTC. The chain couples TRBV5-8 to TRBJ2-6; D remains unclear. The V end was cut by 2 bases, the J end by 2 bases, with 8 bases between. CDR3 length: 15 residues. From germline, CDR1 is SGHTS and CDR2 YDEGEE.

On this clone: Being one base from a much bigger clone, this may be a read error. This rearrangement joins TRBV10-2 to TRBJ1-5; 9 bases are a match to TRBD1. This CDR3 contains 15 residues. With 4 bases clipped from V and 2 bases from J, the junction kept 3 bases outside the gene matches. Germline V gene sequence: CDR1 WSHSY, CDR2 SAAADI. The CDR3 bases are TGCGCCAGCAGTGGACAGGGGGGCGGCAATCAGCCCCAGCATTTT. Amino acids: CASSGQGGGNQPQHF.

CDR3 sequence: CASSQEPSGSYNEQFF. The CDR3 nucleotides read TGTGCCAGCAGCCAAGAGCCTAGCGGTTCCTACAATGAGCAGTTCTTC. The chain employs TRBV4-2 and TRBJ2-1; 7 bases match TRBD2. CDR1 is LGHNA, CDR2 YNFKEQ, per germline. The V gene end was trimmed by 0 bases and the J gene end by 1 base; junction bases not matched to a gene: 3. The CDR3 is 16 residues long.

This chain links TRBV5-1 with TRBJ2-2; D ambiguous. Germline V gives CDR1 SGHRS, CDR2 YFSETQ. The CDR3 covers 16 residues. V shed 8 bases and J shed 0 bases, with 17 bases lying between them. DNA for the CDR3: TGCGCCAGTACCCCGGGCCGAAACACGAACACCGGGGAGCTGTTTTTT. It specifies CASTPGRNTNTGELFF.

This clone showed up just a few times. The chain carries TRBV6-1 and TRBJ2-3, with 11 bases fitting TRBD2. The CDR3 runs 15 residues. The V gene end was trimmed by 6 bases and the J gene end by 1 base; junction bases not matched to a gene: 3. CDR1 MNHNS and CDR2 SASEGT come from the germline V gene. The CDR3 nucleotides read TGTGCCAGCAGCCCGGGACTAGCGGGCACAGATACGCAGTATTTT. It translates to CASSPGLAGTDTQYF.

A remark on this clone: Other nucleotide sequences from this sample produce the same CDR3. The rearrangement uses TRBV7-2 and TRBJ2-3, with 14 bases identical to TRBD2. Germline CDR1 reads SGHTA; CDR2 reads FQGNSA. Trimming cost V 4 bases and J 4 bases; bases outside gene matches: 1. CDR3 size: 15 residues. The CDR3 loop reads CASSSGLAGADTQYF. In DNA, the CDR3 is TGTGCCAGCAGCTCGGGACTAGCGGGGGCAGATACGCAGTATTTT.

CDR3 sequence (DNA): TGCAGCGCGACCCCAGGGGCCCTCACAGATACGCAGTATTTT. Protein product: CSATPGALTDTQYF. The rearrangement links TRBV29-1 to TRBJ2-3; D possibly corresponds to TRBD1 (6 bases). CDR1 and CDR2 from the germline V gene are SQVTM and ANQGSEA. The germline V and J ends were trimmed by 7 bases and 2 bases, with 16 bases remaining between them. This CDR3 region has 14 residues.

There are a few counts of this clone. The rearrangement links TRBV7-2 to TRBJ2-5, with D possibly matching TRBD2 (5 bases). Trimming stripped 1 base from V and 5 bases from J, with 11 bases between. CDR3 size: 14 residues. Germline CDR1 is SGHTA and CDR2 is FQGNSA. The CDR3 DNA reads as TGTGCCAGCAGCTTAGTAGGAGGCAGGGAGACCCAGTACTTC. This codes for CASSLVGGRETQYF.

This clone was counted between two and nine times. CDR3 DNA sequence: TGTGCCAGCTCCCAAGGGCTGGACAATGAGCAGTTCTTC. As protein: CASSQGLDNEQFF. The chain joins TRBV18 to TRBJ2-1; no clear D gene. This CDR3 has 13 residues. Trimming left V 6 bases short and J 5 bases short, with 11 bases between. CDR1 KGHSH and CDR2 LQKENI come from the germline V gene.